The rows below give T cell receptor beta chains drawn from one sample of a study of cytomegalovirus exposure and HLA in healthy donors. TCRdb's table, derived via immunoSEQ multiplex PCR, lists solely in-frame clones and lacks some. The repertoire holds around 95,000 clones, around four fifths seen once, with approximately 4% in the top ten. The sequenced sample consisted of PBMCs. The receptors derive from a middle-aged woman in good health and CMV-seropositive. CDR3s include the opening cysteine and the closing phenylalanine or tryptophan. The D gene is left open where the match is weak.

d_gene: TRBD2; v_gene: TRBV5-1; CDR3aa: CASSLGSLLGGGGSSYNEQFF
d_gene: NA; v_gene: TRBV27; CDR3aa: CASTPWAGVNTEAFF
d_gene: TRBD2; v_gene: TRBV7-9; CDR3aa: CASSPGGSGSTDTQYF
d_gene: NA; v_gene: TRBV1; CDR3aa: CTSSQERRTSARWGSYNEQFF
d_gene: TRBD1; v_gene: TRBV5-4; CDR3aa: CASSLGDRDFRAEAFF
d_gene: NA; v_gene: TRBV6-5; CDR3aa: CASRRADTQYF
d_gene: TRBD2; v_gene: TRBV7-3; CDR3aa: CASSPRGTNTDTQYF
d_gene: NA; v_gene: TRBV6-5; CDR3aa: CASSGPGSSLEQYF
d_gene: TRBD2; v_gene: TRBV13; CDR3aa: CASSLGPASGRNNEQFF
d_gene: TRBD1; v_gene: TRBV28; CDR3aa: CASTEDRGVFGNQPQHF
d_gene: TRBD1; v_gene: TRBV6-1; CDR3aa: CASSESGTAIYEKLFF
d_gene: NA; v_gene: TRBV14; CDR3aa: CASSPWLAGGAFF
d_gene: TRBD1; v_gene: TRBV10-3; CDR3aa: CAISSDRDVETQYF
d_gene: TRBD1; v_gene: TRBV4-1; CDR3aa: CASSHRQGLIAANTEAFF